The rows below give T cell receptor beta chains drawn from one sample of a study of blood T cell repertoires in COVID-19. Measured with immunoSEQ multiplex PCR; TCRdb has only the in-frame clones, and not every one. Of around 40,000 clones in the sample, around 83% were seen once. What was sequenced was peripheral blood. These receptors all stem from a woman older than 75 with active or convalescent COVID-19. Each CDR3 is given with its conserved first and last residue. D genes are given only for firm matches. Rows give clone size only sometimes, using once, few, many, or a class for an expanded clone.

V,J,size,D,CDR3,DNA
TRBV27,TRBJ1-5,NA,NA,CASSFGTGNQPQHF,TGTGCCAGCAGTTTTGGAACAGGCAATCAGCCCCAGCATTTT
TRBV7-9,TRBJ1-1,NA,NA,CASRSTVGGGDTEAFF,TGTGCCAGCAGATCAACGGTAGGGGGGGGTGACACTGAAGCTTTCTTT
TRBV15,TRBJ1-2,NA,TRBD1,CATSREAGTGRGYTF,TGTGCCACCAGCAGAGAAGCCGGGACAGGGAGAGGCTACACCTTC
TRBV28,TRBJ2-6,NA,NA,CASSLFGGPRSGANVLTF,TGTGCCAGCAGTTTATTCGGGGGGCCAAGATCTGGGGCCAACGTCCTGACTTTC
TRBV5-1,TRBJ1-1,NA,NA,CASSLAQGLNAEAFF,TGCGCCAGCAGCTTGGCTCAGGGGCTGAACGCTGAAGCTTTCTTT
TRBV28,TRBJ2-1,NA,TRBD2,CASRNSGSSYNEQFF,TGTGCCAGCAGAAATAGCGGGAGTTCCTACAATGAGCAGTTCTTC
TRBV28,TRBJ2-5,NA,NA,CASTPTDRQETQYF,TGTGCCAGCACTCCAACGGACAGACAAGAGACCCAGTACTTC
TRBV6-5,TRBJ1-1,NA,NA,CASSSGAGVTEAFF,TGTGCCAGCAGTTCAGGGGCAGGCGTGACTGAAGCTTTCTTT
TRBV6-2/TRBV6-3,TRBJ1-1,NA,NA,CASSYLAGDGEAFF,TGTGCCAGCAGTTACCTGGCCGGAGACGGTGAAGCTTTCTTT
TRBV4-3,TRBJ1-4,NA,NA,CASSQATGATNEKLFF,TGCGCCAGCAGCCAGGCCACAGGCGCAACTAATGAAAAACTGTTTTTT
TRBV7-3,TRBJ1-1,NA,TRBD1,CASSRDRNTEAFF,TGTGCCAGCAGCCGGGACAGGAACACTGAAGCTTTCTTT
TRBV15,TRBJ2-1,NA,NA,CATSSRQPYNEQFF,TGTGCCACCAGCAGTCGACAGCCCTACAATGAGCAGTTCTTC
TRBV5-4,TRBJ2-2,NA,TRBD1,CASRKGGSQRSTGELFF,TGTGCCAGCAGAAAAGGGGGCTCCCAGAGAAGCACCGGGGAGCTGTTTTTT
TRBV11-2,TRBJ2-1,once,NA,CASSLDLYNEQFF,TGTGCCAGCAGCTTAGACCTGTACAATGAGCAGTTCTTC
TRBV5-6,TRBJ1-3,NA,NA,CASTQSGVSSGNTIYF,TGTGCCAGCACCCAAAGCGGGGTGAGCTCTGGAAACACCATATATTTT
TRBV6-5,TRBJ1-2,NA,TRBD1,CASRKTGGEGYTF,TGTGCCAGCAGGAAGACAGGGGGCGAGGGCTACACCTTC